The 23 T cell receptor beta chains given below trace back to one sample, sequenced in a study of blood T cell repertoires in COVID-19. The assay was immunoSEQ multiplex PCR, and TCRdb's table has in-frame clones only and misses some. The table records over 50,000 clones, 88% of them present only once. Sequencing input: peripheral blood. These receptors were obtained from a man aged 50 to 60 with active COVID-19.

In DNA, the CDR3 is TGTGCCAGCAGCGCTGGGGGGGGGCAGAAAGAGACCCAGTACTTC. It is translated as CASSAGGGQKETQYF. V and J are TRBV9 and TRBJ2-5; perhaps TRBD2 as D (7 bases). Germline V CDR1 and CDR2: SGDLS, YYNGEE. There are 15 residues in the CDR3. With 3 bases removed from V and 3 bases from J, the gap between germline ends came to 15 bases.

The chain has TRBV6-5 and TRBJ1-3; D is uncertain. This CDR3 contains 15 residues. With 6 bases removed from V and 0 bases from J, the gap between germline ends came to 12 bases. From germline, CDR1 is MNHEY and CDR2 SVGAGI. The CDR3 DNA is TGTGCCAGCAGACGGGGTCAGAGCTCTGGAAACACCATATATTTT. Its protein product is CASRRGQSSGNTIYF.

This chain links TRBV7-9 with TRBJ2-5; 16 nucleotides match TRBD2. The V and J ends lost 4 bases and 2 bases, in that order; junction bases with no gene match: 1. The germline V gene has CDR1 SEHNR and CDR2 FQNEAQ (reference sequence). The CDR3 consists of 16 residues. The CDR3 nucleotides read TGTGCCAGCAGCTCGGGACTAGCGGGGGGGCAAGAGACCCAGTACTTC. The encoded protein is CASSSGLAGGQETQYF.

The chain employs TRBV7-9 and TRBJ1-2; TRBD1 might be the D (5 bases). The CDR3 length is 15 residues. The germline gives CDR1 SEHNR, CDR2 FQNEAQ (reference sequence). Deletions cut 5 bases from V and 1 base from J, with 14 bases between. The CDR3 DNA sequence: TGTGCCAGCAGCCCTCAGGGAGGTGGTAACTATGGCTACACCTTC. This codes for CASSPQGGGNYGYTF.

The table lists this clone with a few counts. The chain combines TRBV4-2 with TRBJ2-7; 7 nucleotides match TRBD2. The CDR3 has 13 amino acids. The V gene's germline CDR1 is LGHNA and CDR2 YNFKEQ. V dropped 6 bases and J dropped 7; count of bases not matched to a gene: 9. The CDR3 sequence: CASSLHQGGEQYF. The DNA of the CDR3 is TGTGCCAGCAGTCTACACCAGGGAGGGGAGCAGTACTTC.

This chain uses TRBV4-1 with TRBJ1-2; D might be TRBD1 (6 bases). This CDR3 contains 14 residues. The V gene's germline CDR1 is MGHRA and CDR2 YSYEKL. Trimming removed 1 base at V and 3 bases at J, with 9 bases between. The CDR3 reads CASSQGEGDYGYTF. For the CDR3, the DNA is TGCGCCAGCAGCCAAGGGGAGGGGGACTATGGCTACACCTTC.

The chain links TRBV7-2 to TRBJ1-1; 7 bases map to TRBD1. Unmatched junction bases numbered 5, after V lost 3 bases and J lost 7 bases. CDR3 size: 13 residues. Germline CDR1 SGHTA, CDR2 FQGNSA. In nucleotides, the CDR3 is TGTGCCAGCAGCTTGTTACAGGGGAATGAAGCTTTCTTT. Encoded protein: CASSLLQGNEAFF.

The chain couples TRBV19 to TRBJ2-5; D may be TRBD2 (7 bases). This CDR3 is built from 14 residues. Deletions cut 6 bases from V and 0 bases from J, with 11 bases between. Per the germline V gene, CDR1 is LNHDA and CDR2 is SQIVND (reference sequence). CDR3 loop: CASSSGGHQETQYF. Written as DNA, the CDR3 is TGTGCCAGTAGCTCCGGGGGGCACCAAGAGACCCAGTACTTC.

In DNA, the CDR3 is TGTGCCAGCACCCTGGGGGGGGAACGCGAGCAGTACTTC. Its protein is CASTLGGEREQYF. This rearrangement joins TRBV5-4 to TRBJ2-7, with TRBD2 matching 7 bases. This CDR3 contains 13 residues. Per germline, CDR1 SGHNT and CDR2 YYREEE (reference sequence). The J segment lost 6 bases and the V segment lost 6 bases, leaving 9 bases of the junction unmatched.

This clone was seen just once. The CDR3 reads CASSQVGAGGAKQFF. CDR3 nucleotide sequence: TGTGCCAGCAGCCAAGTAGGAGCGGGGGGGGCGAAGCAGTTCTTC. The chain joins TRBV3-1 (or the pseudogene TRBV3-2) to TRBJ2-1; 10 positions match TRBD2. Per germline, CDR1 LGHDT and CDR2 YNNKEL (reference sequence). The CDR3 spans 15 residues. With V trimmed by 1 base and J by 11 bases, 8 bases remained unmatched.

The V and J genes are TRBV7-9 and TRBJ2-7; 8 bases are shared with TRBD1. V lost 1 base and J lost 4; bases outside the gene matches: 3. The germline V gene has CDR1 SEHNR and CDR2 FQNEAQ (reference sequence). The CDR3 is 14 residues long. The CDR3 nucleotides are TGTGCCAGCAGCTTAGGGGGACAGGCGTACGAGCAGTACTTC. Translated: CASSLGGQAYEQYF.

The genes are TRBV27 and TRBJ2-3; D might be TRBD1 (5 bases). The V gene's germline CDR1 is MNHEY and CDR2 SMNVEV (reference sequence). The CDR3 is 15 residues long. Trimming cost V 0 bases and J 4 bases, with 11 bases left between them. For the CDR3, the DNA is TGTGCCAGCAGTTTATCACGACAGATCCCAGATACGCAGTATTTT. Its translation: CASSLSRQIPDTQYF.

This chain links TRBV5-3 with TRBJ2-1, with 8 bases aligning to TRBD2. TRBV5-3 counts as an open reading frame of uncertain function. The J segment lost 5 bases and the V segment lost 4 bases, leaving 8 bases of the junction unmatched. The length of the CDR3 is 15 residues. CDR3 nucleotides: TGTGCCAGAAGCCTGGGGACTAGGCACGACAATGAGCAGTTCTTC. This sequence encodes CARSLGTRHDNEQFF.

The chain recombines TRBV9 with TRBJ2-3, with a possible D match to TRBD2 (6 bases). Germline V gives CDR1 SGDLS, CDR2 YYNGEE. The CDR3 is 16 amino acids. The V gene lost 3 bases and the J gene lost 2 bases, with 16 bases spanning the gap. CDR3 sequence: CASSARDFQDTDTQYF. In nucleotides, the CDR3 is TGTGCCAGCAGCGCGCGGGACTTTCAGGACACAGATACGCAGTATTTT.

The table lists this clone with a count of one. The rearrangement links TRBV10-3 to TRBJ1-2; D call uncertain. This CDR3 comprises 15 residues. V lost 5 bases, J lost 0 bases, and 13 bases lay in between. Per the germline V gene, CDR1 is ENHRY and CDR2 is SYGVKD. Here the CDR3 DNA reads TGTGCCATCAGTACCTCCACCCCAGCTAACTATGGCTACACCTTC. It specifies CAISTSTPANYGYTF.

This rearrangement joins TRBV9 to TRBJ2-1; 7 nucleotides line up with TRBD2. CDR1 SGDLS and CDR2 YYNGEE come from the germline V gene. The CDR3 loop spans 17 amino acids. V lost 4 bases to trimming and J lost 5 bases; unmatched junction nucleotides: 15. The CDR3 here is CASSKHTVGGGDNEQFF. The CDR3, as DNA: TGTGCCAGCAGCAAACACACTGTGGGCGGGGGAGACAATGAGCAGTTCTTC.

This chain joins TRBV5-6 and TRBJ2-2; D perhaps matches TRBD1 (6 bases). CDR1 and CDR2 from the germline V gene are SGHDT and YYEEEE. This CDR3 region has 15 residues. Trimming left V 1 base short and J 7 bases short, with 14 bases between. The CDR3 spells CASSLLWGPDGELFF. DNA for the CDR3: TGTGCCAGCAGCTTGCTGTGGGGGCCTGACGGGGAGCTGTTTTTT.

The rearrangement links TRBV7-3 to TRBJ1-2, with 7 positions matching TRBD1. Trimming at V came to 4 bases and at J to 8 bases, leaving 7 bases not matched to a gene. The CDR3 spans 13 residues. Germline V gene lookup returns CDR1 SGHTA and CDR2 FQGTGA. CDR3 protein: CASSSRQGSGYTF. Here the CDR3 DNA reads TGTGCCAGCAGCTCCAGACAGGGCTCGGGCTACACCTTC. The full variable domain, its missing parts supplied by reference TRBV7-3 and TRBJ1-2, is GAGVSQTPSNKVTEKGKYVELRCDPISGHTALYWYRQSLGQGPEFLIYFQGTGAADDSGLPNDRFFAVRPEGSVSTLKIQRTERGDSAVYLCASSSRQGSGYTFGSGTRLTVV.

The rearrangement uses TRBV5-4 and TRBJ1-2, with unresolved D. Trimming cost V 5 bases and J 1 base, with 15 bases left between them. The CDR3 has 15 residues. Germline values: CDR1 SGHNT, CDR2 YYREEE (reference sequence). The CDR3 nucleotides are TGTGCCAGCAGGAATGACGGGAGATTTAACTATGGCTACACCTTC. It codes for CASRNDGRFNYGYTF.

This rearrangement joins TRBV6-6 to TRBJ2-1, with 9 positions matching TRBD2. The CDR3 is 22 amino acids. The V and J ends lost 5 bases and 4 bases, in that order; junction bases with no gene match: 27. The germline V gene has CDR1 MNHNY and CDR2 SVGAGI (reference sequence). The CDR3 DNA is TGTGCCAGCAGTCTACAGGACTTTGGGCTAGCGGGGCCGATAAGGGGATACAATGAGCAGTTCTTC. It specifies CASSLQDFGLAGPIRGYNEQFF.

The V call is TRBV4-2, the J call TRBJ2-1, with D tentatively TRBD2 (6 bases). V was pared by 0 bases and J by 8 bases, with 20 bases between. This CDR3 region has 17 residues. CDR1 is LGHNA, CDR2 YNFKEQ, per germline. The CDR3 nucleotides read TGTGCCAGCAGCCAAGAAGAGGGAGGACGGATTGGGGATGAGCAGTTCTTC. Its protein is CASSQEEGGRIGDEQFF.

The chain carries TRBV19 and TRBJ1-4; a possible D gene is TRBD1 (5 bases). V lost 3 bases to trimming and J lost 8 bases, with 10 bases between them. This CDR3 has 13 residues. Germline values: CDR1 LNHDA, CDR2 SQIVND (reference sequence). The CDR3 DNA reads TGTGCCAGTAGTATCGGGGGAGCGGAAAAACTGTTTTTT. It specifies CASSIGGAEKLFF. Full variable domain (rest looked up from reference TRBV19 and TRBJ1-4): DGGITQSPKYLFRKEGQNVTLSCEQNLNHDAMYWYRQDPGQGLRLIYYSQIVNDFQKGDIAEGYSVSREKKESFPLTVTSAQKNPTAFYLCASSIGGAEKLFFGSGTQLSVL.

The chain combines TRBV15 with TRBJ2-1; 8 positions match TRBD2. This CDR3 spans 17 amino acids. V shed 0 bases and J 2 bases; nucleotides not matched to a gene: 6. Looked up from germline, CDR1 is LNHNV and CDR2 is YYDKDF (reference sequence). The CDR3 bases are TGTGCCACCAGCAGAGATAGGAGGCGGGGGGCCTACAATGAGCAGTTCTTC. Residues: CATSRDRRRGAYNEQFF.